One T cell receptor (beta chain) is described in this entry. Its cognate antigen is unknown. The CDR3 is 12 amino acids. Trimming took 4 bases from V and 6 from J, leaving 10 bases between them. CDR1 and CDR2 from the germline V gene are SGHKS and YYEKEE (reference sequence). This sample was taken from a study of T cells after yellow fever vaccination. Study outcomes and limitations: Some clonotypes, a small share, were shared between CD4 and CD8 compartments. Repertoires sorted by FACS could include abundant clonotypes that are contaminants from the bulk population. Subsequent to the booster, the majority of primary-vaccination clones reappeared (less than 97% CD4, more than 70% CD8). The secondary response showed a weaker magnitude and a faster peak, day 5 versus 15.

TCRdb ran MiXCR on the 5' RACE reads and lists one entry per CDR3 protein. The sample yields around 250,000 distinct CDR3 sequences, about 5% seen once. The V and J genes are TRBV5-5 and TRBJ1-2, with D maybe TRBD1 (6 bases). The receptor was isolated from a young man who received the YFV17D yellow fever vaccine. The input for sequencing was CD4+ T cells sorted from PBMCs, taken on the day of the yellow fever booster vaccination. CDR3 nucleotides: TGTGCCAGCAGCCTTTGGGACAATGGCTACACCTTC. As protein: CASSLWDNGYTF.